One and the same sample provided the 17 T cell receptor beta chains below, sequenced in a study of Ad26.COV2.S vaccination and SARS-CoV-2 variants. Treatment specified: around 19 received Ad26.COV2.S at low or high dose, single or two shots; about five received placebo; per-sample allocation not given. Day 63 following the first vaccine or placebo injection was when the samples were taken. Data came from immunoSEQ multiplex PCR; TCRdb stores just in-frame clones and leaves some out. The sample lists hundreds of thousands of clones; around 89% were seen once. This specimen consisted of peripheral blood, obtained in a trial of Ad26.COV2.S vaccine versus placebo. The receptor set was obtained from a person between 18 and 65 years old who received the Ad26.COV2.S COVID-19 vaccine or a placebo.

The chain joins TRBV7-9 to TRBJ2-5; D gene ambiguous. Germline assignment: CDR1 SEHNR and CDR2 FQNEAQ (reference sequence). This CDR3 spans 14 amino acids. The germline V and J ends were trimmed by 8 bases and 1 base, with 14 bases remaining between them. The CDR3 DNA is TGTGCCAGCCGCCCAGGAGAGATCCAAGAGACCCAGTACTTC. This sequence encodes CASRPGEIQETQYF.

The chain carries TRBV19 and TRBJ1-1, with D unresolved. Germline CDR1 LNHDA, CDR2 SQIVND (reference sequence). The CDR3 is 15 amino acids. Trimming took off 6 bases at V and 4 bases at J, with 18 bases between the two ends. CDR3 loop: CASSLGWEGGTEAFF. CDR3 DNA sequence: TGTGCCAGTAGCCTAGGATGGGAGGGAGGCACTGAAGCTTTCTTT.

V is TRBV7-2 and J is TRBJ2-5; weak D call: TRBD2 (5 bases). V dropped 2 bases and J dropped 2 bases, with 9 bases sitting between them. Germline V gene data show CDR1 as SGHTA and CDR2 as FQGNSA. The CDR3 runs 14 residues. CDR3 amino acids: CASSLRGRQETQYF. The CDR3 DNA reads TGTGCCAGCAGCTTAAGAGGGCGACAAGAGACCCAGTACTTC.

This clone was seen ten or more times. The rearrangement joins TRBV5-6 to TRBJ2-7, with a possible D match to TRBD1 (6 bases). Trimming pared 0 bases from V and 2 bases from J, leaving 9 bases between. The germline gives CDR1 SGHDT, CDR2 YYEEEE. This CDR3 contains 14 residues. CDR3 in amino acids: CASSLEQGPYEQYF. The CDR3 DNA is TGTGCCAGCAGCTTGGAACAGGGCCCCTACGAGCAGTACTTC.

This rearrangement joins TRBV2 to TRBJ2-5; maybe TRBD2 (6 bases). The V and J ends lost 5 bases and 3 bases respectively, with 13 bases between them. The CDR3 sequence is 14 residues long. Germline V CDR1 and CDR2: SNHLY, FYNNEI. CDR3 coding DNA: TGTGCCAGCAGTACCGGGGGTTATGAAGAGACCCAGTACTTC. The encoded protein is CASSTGGYEETQYF.

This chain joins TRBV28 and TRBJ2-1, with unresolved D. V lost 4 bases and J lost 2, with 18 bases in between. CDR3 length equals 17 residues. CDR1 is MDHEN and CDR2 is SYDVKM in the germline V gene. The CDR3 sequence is CASSSGSGAETYNEQFF. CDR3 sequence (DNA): TGTGCCAGCAGTTCCGGTTCGGGCGCAGAGACCTACAATGAGCAGTTCTTC.

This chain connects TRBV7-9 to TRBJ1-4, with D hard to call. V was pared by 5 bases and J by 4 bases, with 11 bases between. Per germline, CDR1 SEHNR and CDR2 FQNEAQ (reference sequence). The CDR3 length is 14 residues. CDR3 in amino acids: CASSLGGNNEKLFF. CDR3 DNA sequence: TGTGCCAGCAGCCTGGGTGGGAATAATGAAAAACTGTTTTTT.

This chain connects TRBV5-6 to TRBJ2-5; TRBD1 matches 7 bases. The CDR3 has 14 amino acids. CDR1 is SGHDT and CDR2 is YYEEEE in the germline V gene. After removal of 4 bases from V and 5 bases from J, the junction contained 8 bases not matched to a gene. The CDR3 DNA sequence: TGTGCCAGCAGCCGTACAGGGGCAGGGGAGACCCAGTACTTC. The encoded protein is CASSRTGAGETQYF.

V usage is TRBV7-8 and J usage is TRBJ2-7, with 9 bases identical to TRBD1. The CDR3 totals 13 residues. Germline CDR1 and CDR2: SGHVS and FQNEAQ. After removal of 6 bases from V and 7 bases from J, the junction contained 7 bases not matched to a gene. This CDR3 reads CASSSGQGIEQYF. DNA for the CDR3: TGTGCCAGCAGTTCCGGACAGGGGATAGAGCAGTACTTC.

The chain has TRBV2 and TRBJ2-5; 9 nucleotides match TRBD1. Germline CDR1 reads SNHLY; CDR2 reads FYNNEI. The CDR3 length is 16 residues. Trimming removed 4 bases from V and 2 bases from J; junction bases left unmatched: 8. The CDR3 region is CASSVGTGRLQETQYF. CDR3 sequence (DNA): TGTGCCAGCAGTGTTGGGACAGGGAGACTTCAAGAGACCCAGTACTTC. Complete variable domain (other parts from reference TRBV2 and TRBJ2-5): EPEVTQTPSHQVTQMGQEVILRCVPISNHLYFYWYRQILGQKVEFLVSFYNNEISEKSEIFDDQFSVERPDGSNFTLKIRSTKLEDSAMYFCASSVGTGRLQETQYFGPGTRLLVL.

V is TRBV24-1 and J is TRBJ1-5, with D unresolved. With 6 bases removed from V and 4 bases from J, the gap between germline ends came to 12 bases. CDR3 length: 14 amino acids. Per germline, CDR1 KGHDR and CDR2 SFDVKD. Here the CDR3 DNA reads TGTGCCACCAGTCCGGGGAGAGTGAATCAGCCCCAGCATTTT. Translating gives CATSPGRVNQPQHF.

Here the CDR3 DNA reads TGTGCCTGGAGTGTATGGGAAAATCAGCCCCAGCATTTT. This translates into CAWSVWENQPQHF. The V call is TRBV30, the J call TRBJ1-5; D is uncertain. Trimming removed 0 bases from V and 4 bases from J, with 7 bases in between. Germline V CDR1 and CDR2: GTSNPN, SVGIG (reference sequence). The CDR3 contains 13 residues.

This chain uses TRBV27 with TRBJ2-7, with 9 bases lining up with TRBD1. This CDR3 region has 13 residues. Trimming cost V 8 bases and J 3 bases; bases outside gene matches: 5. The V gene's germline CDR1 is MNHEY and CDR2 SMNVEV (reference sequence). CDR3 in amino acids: CASSRGQGYEQYF. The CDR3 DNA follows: TGTGCCAGCTCGAGGGGACAGGGCTACGAGCAGTACTTC.

The CDR3 region is CASSEWLRNGYTF. The CDR3 bases are TGTGCCAGCAGTGAATGGCTAAGAAATGGCTACACCTTC. The chain couples TRBV6-1 to TRBJ1-2; D is uncertain. The CDR3 length is 13 residues. CDR1 and CDR2 from the germline V gene are MNHNS and SASEGT. Deletions cut 2 bases from V and 6 bases from J, with 10 bases between.

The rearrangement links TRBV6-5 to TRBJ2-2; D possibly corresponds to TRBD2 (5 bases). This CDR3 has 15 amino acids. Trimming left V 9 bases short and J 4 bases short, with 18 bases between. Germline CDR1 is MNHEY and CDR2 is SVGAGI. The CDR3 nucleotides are TGTGCCAGTAACGGACTGGGGATAGGCACCGGGGAGCTGTTTTTT. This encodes CASNGLGIGTGELFF.

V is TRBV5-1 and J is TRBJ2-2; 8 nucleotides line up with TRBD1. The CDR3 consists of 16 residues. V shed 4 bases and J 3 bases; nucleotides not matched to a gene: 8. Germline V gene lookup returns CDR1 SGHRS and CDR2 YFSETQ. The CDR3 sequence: CASSPRPQGDTGELFF. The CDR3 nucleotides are TGCGCCAGCAGCCCACGACCACAGGGGGACACCGGGGAGCTGTTTTTT.

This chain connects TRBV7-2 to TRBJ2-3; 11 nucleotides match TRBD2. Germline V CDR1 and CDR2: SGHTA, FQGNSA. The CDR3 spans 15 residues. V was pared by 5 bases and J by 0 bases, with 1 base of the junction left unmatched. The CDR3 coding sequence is TGTGCCAGCAGCCGGACTAGCGGGAGCACAGATACGCAGTATTTT. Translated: CASSRTSGSTDTQYF.